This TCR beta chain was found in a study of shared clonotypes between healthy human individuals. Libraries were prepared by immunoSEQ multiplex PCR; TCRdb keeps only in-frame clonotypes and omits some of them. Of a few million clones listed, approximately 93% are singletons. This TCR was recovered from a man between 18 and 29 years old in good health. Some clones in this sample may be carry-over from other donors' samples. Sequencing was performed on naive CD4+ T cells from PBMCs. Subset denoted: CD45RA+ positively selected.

In nucleotides, the CDR3 is TGTGCCAGCACCCTGACAGGGGGCAGTAACTATGGCTACACCTTC. Translation gives CASTLTGGSNYGYTF. The chain joins TRBV7-9 to TRBJ1-2, with 10 bases matching TRBD1. J lost 1 base, V lost 7 bases, and 6 bases had no gene match. This CDR3 has 15 residues. Germline CDR1 reads SEHNR; CDR2 reads FQNEAQ (reference sequence).